Listed below are T cell receptor beta chains from one sample, sequenced in a study of shared clonotypes between healthy human individuals. The protocol was immunoSEQ multiplex PCR, while the TCRdb copy is restricted to in-frame clones and leaves out a portion. Among hundreds of thousands of clones listed, 74% were seen once. The source material was memory CD4+ T cells sorted from blood. These receptors all come from a woman under 40 in good health. Each CDR3 is given with its conserved first and last residue. D genes are given only for firm matches. Not every row has a clone size; where given, it reads once, few, many or a size class.

TRBV7-9	TRBD1	14	TRBJ1-1	-	CASSKGTGGTEAFF	TGTGCCAGCAGCAAGGGGACAGGAGGGACTGAAGCTTTCTTT
TRBV28	TRBD1	13	TRBJ1-1	once	CASRNRGNTEAFF	TGTGCCAGCAGGAACAGGGGGAACACTGAAGCTTTCTTT
TRBV4-2	-	16	TRBJ2-3	-	CASSQAVAEVTDTQYF	TGTGCCAGCAGCCAAGCGGTAGCGGAAGTCACAGATACGCAGTATTTT
TRBV30	-	13	TRBJ2-3	once	CAWKRGGTDTQYF	TGTGCCTGGAAACGAGGGGGCACAGATACGCAGTATTTT
TRBV19	TRBD2	15	TRBJ2-7	-	CASSRSLAGGLEQYF	TGTGCCAGTAGCCGTTCGCTAGCGGGAGGTCTCGAGCAGTACTTC
TRBV27	-	16	TRBJ1-1	-	CASSFIFSGGGTEAFF	TGTGCCAGCAGTTTTATTTTTAGTGGGGGTGGAACTGAAGCTTTCTTT
TRBV6-5	TRBD1	14	TRBJ1-2	-	CASNPNQGDRGYTF	TGTGCCAGCAACCCGAACCAGGGGGACCGGGGCTACACCTTC
TRBV18	TRBD1	14	TRBJ2-7	once	CASSPPGQTGEQYF	TGTGCCAGCTCACCACCGGGACAGACAGGGGAGCAGTACTTC
TRBV28	-	13	TRBJ2-7	-	CASSTGSLYEQYF	TGTGCCAGCAGCACCGGGAGCCTCTACGAGCAGTACTTC
TRBV5-6	-	14	TRBJ1-2	few	CASSPRTENYGYTF	TGTGCCAGCAGCCCTCGGACCGAGAACTATGGCTACACCTTC
TRBV6-1	-	14	TRBJ2-3	-	CASSEGGGAGTQYF	TGTGCCAGCAGTGAAGGTGGGGGAGCGGGTACGCAGTATTTT
TRBV6-1	TRBD1	12	TRBJ2-7	-	CASHGQAYEQYF	TGTGCCAGCCATGGACAGGCATACGAGCAGTACTTC
TRBV29-1	-	14	TRBJ2-2	-	CSVERRGRTGELFF	TGCAGCGTTGAGAGGAGGGGGAGAACCGGGGAGCTGTTTTTT
TRBV18	TRBD1	14	TRBJ1-1	-	CASSPGTGRAEAFF	TGTGCCAGCTCACCCGGGACAGGGAGGGCTGAAGCTTTCTTT
TRBV19	-	14	TRBJ1-2	-	CASRSEGSRYGYTF	TGTGCCAGTAGATCAGAGGGGTCTCGCTATGGCTACACCTTC
TRBV6-1	-	18	TRBJ1-5	-	CASSAPGGNLYSNQPQHF	TGTGCCAGCAGTGCCCCCGGGGGGAACCTTTATAGCAATCAGCCCCAGCATTTT
TRBV4-1	-	14	TRBJ2-7	-	CASSLEGHPEGQYF	TGCGCCAGCAGCCTAGAGGGACATCCAGAGGGGCAGTACTTC
TRBV5-1	-	14	TRBJ2-3	few	CASSLVSGEDTQYF	TGCGCCAGCAGCTTGGTTTCGGGAGAAGATACGCAGTATTTT
TRBV4-2	-	15	TRBJ1-2	many	CASSQDLQTRYGYTF	TGTGCCAGCAGCCAAGATCTACAAACCCGCTATGGCTACACCTTC
TRBV7-9	-	14	TRBJ1-2	once	CASSLEGRNYGYTF	TGTGCCAGCAGCTTAGAGGGTCGGAATTATGGCTACACCTTC